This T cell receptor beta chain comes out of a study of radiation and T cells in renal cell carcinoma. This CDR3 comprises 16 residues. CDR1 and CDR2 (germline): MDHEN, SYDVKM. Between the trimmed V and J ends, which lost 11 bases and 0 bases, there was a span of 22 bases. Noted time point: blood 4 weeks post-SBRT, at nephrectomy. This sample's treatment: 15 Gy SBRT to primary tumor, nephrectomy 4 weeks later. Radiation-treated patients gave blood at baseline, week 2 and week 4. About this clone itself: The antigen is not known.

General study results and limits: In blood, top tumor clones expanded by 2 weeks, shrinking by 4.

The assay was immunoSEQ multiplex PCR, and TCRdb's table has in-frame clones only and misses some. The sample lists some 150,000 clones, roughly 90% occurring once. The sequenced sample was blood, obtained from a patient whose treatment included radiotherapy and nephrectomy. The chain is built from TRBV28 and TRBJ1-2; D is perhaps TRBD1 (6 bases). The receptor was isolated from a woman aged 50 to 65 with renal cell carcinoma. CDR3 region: CAGSSGGEGANYGYTF. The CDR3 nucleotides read TGTGCCGGGTCCTCCGGGGGAGAGGGGGCTAACTATGGCTACACCTTC.